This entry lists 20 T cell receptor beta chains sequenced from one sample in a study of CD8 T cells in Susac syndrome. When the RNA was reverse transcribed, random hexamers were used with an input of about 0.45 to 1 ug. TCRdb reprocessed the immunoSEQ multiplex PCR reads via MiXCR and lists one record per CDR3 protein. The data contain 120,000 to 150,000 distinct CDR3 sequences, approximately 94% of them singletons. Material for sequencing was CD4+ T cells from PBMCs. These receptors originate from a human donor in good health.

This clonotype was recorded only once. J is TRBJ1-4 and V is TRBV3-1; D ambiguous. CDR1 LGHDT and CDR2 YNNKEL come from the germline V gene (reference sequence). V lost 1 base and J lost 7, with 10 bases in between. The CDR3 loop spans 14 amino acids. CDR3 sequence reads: CASSQAEGGEKLFF. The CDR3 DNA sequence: TGTGCCAGCAGCCAAGCGGAGGGAGGTGAAAAACTGTTTTTT.

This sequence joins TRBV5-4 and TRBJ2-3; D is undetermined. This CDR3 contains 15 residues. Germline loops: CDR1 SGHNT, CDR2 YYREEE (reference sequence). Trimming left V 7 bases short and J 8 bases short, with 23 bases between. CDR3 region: CASHSSGRYLGTQYF. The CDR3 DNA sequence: TGTGCCAGCCATTCATCTGGACGGTACCTGGGTACGCAGTATTTT. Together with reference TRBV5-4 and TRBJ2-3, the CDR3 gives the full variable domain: ETGVTQSPTHLIKTRGQQVTLRCSSQSGHNTVSWYQQALGQGPQFIFQYYREEENGRGNFPPRFSGLQFPNYSSELNVNALELDDSALYLCASHSSGRYLGTQYFGPGTRLTVL.

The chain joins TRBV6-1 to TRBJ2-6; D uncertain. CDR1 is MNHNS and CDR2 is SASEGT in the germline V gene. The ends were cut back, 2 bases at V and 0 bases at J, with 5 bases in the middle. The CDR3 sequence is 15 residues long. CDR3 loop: CASSEMLSGANVLTF. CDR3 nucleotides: TGTGCCAGCAGTGAAATGCTCTCTGGGGCCAACGTCCTGACTTTC.

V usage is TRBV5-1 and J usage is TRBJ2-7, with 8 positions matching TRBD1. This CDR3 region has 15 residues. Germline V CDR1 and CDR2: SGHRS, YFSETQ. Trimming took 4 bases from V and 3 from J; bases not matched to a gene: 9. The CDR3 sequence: CASSPDGTGDYEQYF. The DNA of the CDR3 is TGCGCCAGCAGCCCGGACGGGACAGGCGACTACGAGCAGTACTTC.

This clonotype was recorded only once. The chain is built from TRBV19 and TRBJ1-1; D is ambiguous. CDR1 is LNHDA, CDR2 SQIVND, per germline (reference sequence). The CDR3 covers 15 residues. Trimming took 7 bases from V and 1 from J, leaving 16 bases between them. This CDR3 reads CASTPPGPRNTEAFF. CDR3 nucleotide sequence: TGTGCCAGTACTCCCCCTGGGCCAAGGAACACTGAAGCTTTCTTT.

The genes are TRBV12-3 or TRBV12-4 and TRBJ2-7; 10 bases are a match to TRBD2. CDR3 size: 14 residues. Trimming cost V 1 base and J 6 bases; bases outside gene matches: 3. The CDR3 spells CASSLVAGGGEQYF. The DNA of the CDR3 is TGTGCCAGCAGTTTAGTAGCGGGAGGTGGCGAGCAGTACTTC.

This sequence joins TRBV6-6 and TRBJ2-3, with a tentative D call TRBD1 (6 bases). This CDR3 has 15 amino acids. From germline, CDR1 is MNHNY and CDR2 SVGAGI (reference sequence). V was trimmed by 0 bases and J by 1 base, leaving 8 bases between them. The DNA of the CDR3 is TGTGCCAGCAGTTACTCCCGGACAGGCACAGATACGCAGTATTTT. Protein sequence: CASSYSRTGTDTQYF.

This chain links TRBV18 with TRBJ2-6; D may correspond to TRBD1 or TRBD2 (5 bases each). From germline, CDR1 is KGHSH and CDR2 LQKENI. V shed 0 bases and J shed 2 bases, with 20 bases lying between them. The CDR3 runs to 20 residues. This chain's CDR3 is CASSPPRGQGPGPGANVLTF. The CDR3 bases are TGTGCCAGCTCACCACCGAGAGGCCAGGGACCGGGGCCTGGGGCCAACGTCCTGACTTTC.

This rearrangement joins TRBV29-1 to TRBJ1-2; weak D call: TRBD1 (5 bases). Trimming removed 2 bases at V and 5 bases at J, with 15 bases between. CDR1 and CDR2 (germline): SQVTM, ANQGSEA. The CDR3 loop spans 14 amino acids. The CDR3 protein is CSVELEGRGYGYTF. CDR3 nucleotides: TGCAGCGTTGAACTGGAGGGGCGCGGGTATGGCTACACCTTC.

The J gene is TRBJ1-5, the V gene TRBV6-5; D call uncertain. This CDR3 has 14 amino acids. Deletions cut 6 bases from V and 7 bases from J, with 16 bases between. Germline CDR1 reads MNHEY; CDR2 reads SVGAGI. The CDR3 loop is CASSPRGGRQPQHF. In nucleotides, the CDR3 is TGTGCCAGCAGCCCTAGAGGCGGGAGACAGCCCCAGCATTTT.

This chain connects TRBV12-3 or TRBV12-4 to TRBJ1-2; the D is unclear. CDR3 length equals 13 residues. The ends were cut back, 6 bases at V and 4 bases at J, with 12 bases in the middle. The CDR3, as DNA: TGTGCCAGCAGCCCCAGCTTTAGCTATGGCTACACCTTC. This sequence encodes CASSPSFSYGYTF.

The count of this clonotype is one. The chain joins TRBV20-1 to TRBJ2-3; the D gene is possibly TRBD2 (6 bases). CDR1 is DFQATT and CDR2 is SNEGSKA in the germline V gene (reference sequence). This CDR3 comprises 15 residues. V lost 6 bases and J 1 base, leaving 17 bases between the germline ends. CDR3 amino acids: CSALYPGLGTDTQYF. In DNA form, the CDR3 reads TGCAGTGCCCTGTACCCGGGACTCGGCACAGATACGCAGTATTTT.

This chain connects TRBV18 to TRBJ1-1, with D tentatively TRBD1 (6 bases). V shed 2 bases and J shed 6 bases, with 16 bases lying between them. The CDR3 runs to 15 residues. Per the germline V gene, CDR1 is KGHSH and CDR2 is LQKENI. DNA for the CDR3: TGTGCCAGCTCACCAGGACAGCGGATAAGTGCTGAAGCTTTCTTT. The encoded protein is CASSPGQRISAEAFF.

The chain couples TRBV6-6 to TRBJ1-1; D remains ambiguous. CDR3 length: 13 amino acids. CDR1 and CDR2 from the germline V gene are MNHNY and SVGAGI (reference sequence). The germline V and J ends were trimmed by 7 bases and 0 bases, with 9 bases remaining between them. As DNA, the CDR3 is TGTGCCAGCACCATCACAGTGAACACTGAAGCTTTCTTT. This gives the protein CASTITVNTEAFF.

The DNA for the CDR3 is TGTGCCAGCAGTGAGGGAGGTGAAAAACTGTTTTTT. It encodes CASSEGGEKLFF. This chain uses TRBV25-1 with TRBJ1-4; D is unresolved. Germline CDR1 reads MGHDK; CDR2 reads SYGVNS. V lost 3 bases, J lost 7 bases, and 6 bases lay in between. The CDR3 is made up of 12 amino acids.

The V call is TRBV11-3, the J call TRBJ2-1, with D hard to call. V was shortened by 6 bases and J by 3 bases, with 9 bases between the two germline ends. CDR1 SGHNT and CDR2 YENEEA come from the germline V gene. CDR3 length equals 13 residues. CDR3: CASSTGRYNEQFF. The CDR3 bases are TGTGCCAGCAGTACCGGACGCTACAATGAGCAGTTCTTC.

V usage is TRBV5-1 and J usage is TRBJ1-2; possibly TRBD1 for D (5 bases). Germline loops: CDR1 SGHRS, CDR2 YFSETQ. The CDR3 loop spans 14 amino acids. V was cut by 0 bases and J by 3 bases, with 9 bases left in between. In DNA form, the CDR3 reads TGCGCCAGCAGCTTGGAGGGGACCGACTATGGCTACACCTTC. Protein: CASSLEGTDYGYTF.

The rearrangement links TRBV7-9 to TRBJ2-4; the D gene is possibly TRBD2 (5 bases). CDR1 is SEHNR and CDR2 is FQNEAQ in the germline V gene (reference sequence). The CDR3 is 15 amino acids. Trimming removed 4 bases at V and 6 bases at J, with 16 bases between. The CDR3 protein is CASSSAIEGGNIQYF. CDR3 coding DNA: TGTGCCAGCAGCTCGGCGATAGAGGGCGGAAACATTCAGTACTTC.

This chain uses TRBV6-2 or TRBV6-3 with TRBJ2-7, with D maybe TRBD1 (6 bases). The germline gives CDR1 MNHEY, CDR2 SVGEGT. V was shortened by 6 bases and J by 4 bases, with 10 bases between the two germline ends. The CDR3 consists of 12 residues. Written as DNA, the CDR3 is TGTGCCAGCAGGAGAGACAGGTACGAGCAGTACTTC. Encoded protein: CASRRDRYEQYF.

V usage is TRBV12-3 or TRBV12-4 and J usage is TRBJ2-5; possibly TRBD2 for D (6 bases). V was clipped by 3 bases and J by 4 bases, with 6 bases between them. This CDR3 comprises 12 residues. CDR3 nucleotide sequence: TGTGCCAGCAGTTTTAGCGGAGAGACCCAGTACTTC. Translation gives CASSFSGETQYF.